These 18 T cell receptor beta chains came from one sample sequenced in a study of blood T cell repertoires in COVID-19. The table came from immunoSEQ multiplex PCR; TCRdb's copy has only in-frame clones and leaves some out. The table has around 150,000 clones, 81% seen once. Material: peripheral blood. Receptors originate from a man in his 60s with active or convalescent COVID-19.

The genes are TRBV6-5 and TRBJ1-6; D is possibly TRBD1 (6 bases). The CDR3 runs 12 residues. V lost 7 bases and J 10 bases, leaving 11 bases between the germline ends. Per the germline V gene, CDR1 is MNHEY and CDR2 is SVGAGI. The chain's CDR3 is CASMAGDSPLHF. The CDR3 nucleotides read TGTGCCAGCATGGCAGGGGACTCACCCCTCCACTTT.

The V gene is TRBV28, the J gene TRBJ2-7, with 7 bases aligning to TRBD1. This CDR3 is built from 15 residues. Germline V lookup: CDR1 MDHEN, CDR2 SYDVKM. With V trimmed by 5 bases and J by 2 bases, 9 bases remained unmatched. Here the CDR3 DNA reads TGTGCCAGCAGTCTCCGGACAGGTAGACCCTACGAGCAGTACTTC. The encoded protein is CASSLRTGRPYEQYF.

The chain uses TRBV2 and TRBJ2-5; a weak D match, TRBD2 (6 bases). CDR1 and CDR2 from the germline V gene are SNHLY and FYNNEI. Trimming removed 6 bases at V and 0 bases at J, with 14 bases between. The length of the CDR3 is 15 residues. The CDR3 region has the DNA TGTGCCAGCAGGCGAACGGGACTCCACCAAGAGACCCAGTACTTC. Its translation is CASRRTGLHQETQYF.

The CDR3 is CASSYAAGEGIKAFF. Written as DNA, the CDR3 is TGTGCCAGCAGTTACGCGGCAGGGGAGGGGATCAAAGCTTTCTTT. The chain links TRBV6-2 or TRBV6-3 to TRBJ1-1; TRBD1 is a possible D gene (6 bases). The CDR3 has 15 residues. Germline CDR1 MNHEY, CDR2 SVGEGT. Trimming stripped 2 bases from V and 9 bases from J, with 19 bases between.

The chain links TRBV5-1 to TRBJ1-3; D gene unclear. CDR1 SGHRS and CDR2 YFSETQ come from the germline V gene. This CDR3 comprises 14 residues. Between the trimmed V and J ends, which lost 4 bases and 2 bases, there was a span of 10 bases. The CDR3 DNA reads as TGCGCCAGCAGCGCGGGCGGTGCTGGAAACACCATATATTTT. It encodes CASSAGGAGNTIYF.

This chain connects TRBV19 to TRBJ1-1; the D is unclear. The V end was cut by 3 bases, the J end by 0 bases, with 11 bases between. The CDR3 consists of 15 residues. The germline V gene encodes CDR1 LNHDA and CDR2 SQIVND (reference sequence). CDR3 sequence reads: CASSMLPTLNTEAFF. CDR3 in DNA: TGTGCCAGTAGTATGCTTCCGACACTGAACACTGAAGCTTTCTTT.

The J gene is TRBJ2-4, the V gene TRBV19; maybe TRBD1 (5 bases). Trimming removed 7 bases from V and 4 bases from J, with 11 bases in between. The germline V gene has CDR1 LNHDA and CDR2 SQIVND (reference sequence). The CDR3 has 13 residues. CDR3 DNA sequence: TGTGCCAGTAAGGGGCTTGTGAAAAACATTCAGTACTTC. Translated: CASKGLVKNIQYF.

This clone appeared a few times. The chain carries TRBV5-1 and TRBJ1-4, with TRBD1 matching 8 bases. Trimming at V came to 4 bases and at J to 7 bases, leaving 9 bases not matched to a gene. Per the germline V gene, CDR1 is SGHRS and CDR2 is YFSETQ. This CDR3 spans 15 amino acids. CDR3 sequence reads: CASSPQGATVEKLFF. CDR3 DNA sequence: TGCGCCAGCAGCCCGCAGGGGGCAACGGTTGAAAAACTGTTTTTT.

The J gene is TRBJ1-4, the V gene TRBV5-1; 10 bases fit TRBD1. Germline V gene lookup returns CDR1 SGHRS and CDR2 YFSETQ. Unmatched junction bases numbered 3, after V lost 0 bases and J lost 4 bases. The CDR3 is 16 residues long. For the CDR3, the DNA is TGCGCCAGCAGCTTGGACCGGGACAGGGGTAATGAAAAACTGTTTTTT. Its protein product is CASSLDRDRGNEKLFF.

The chain joins TRBV5-6 to TRBJ1-4; D is possibly TRBD1 (6 bases). V was pared by 4 bases and J by 3 bases, with 13 bases between. From germline, CDR1 is SGHDT and CDR2 YYEEEE. CDR3 length: 15 residues. CDR3 amino acids: CASSATQGANEKLFF. The CDR3 DNA is TGTGCCAGCAGCGCCACACAGGGTGCTAATGAAAAACTGTTTTTT.

This clone was seen only once. This rearrangement joins TRBV5-1 to TRBJ1-5; D uncertain. The CDR3 extends over 14 amino acids. Deletions cut 0 bases from V and 6 bases from J, with 10 bases between. The V gene's germline CDR1 is SGHRS and CDR2 YFSETQ. Here the CDR3 DNA reads TGCGCCAGCAGCTTGGACGGGATTCGTCAGCCCCAGCATTTT. Translating gives CASSLDGIRQPQHF.

The CDR3 coding sequence is TGTGCCAGCAATTTGGACAGGACCTACGAGCAGTACTTC. Its protein product is CASNLDRTYEQYF. The chain recombines TRBV12-3 or TRBV12-4 with TRBJ2-7, with TRBD1 identical over 7 bases. This CDR3 has 13 amino acids. V dropped 7 bases and J dropped 2; count of bases not matched to a gene: 5.

This chain links TRBV7-6 with TRBJ2-7, with TRBD2 matching 13 bases. CDR3 length equals 16 residues. The V segment lost 1 base and the J segment 5 bases; nucleotides outside the gene matches: 5. The germline V gene encodes CDR1 SGHVS and CDR2 FNYEAQ. DNA for the CDR3: TGTGCCAGCAGCTTAGGGACTAGCGGGAGCTTGAACGAGCAGTACTTC. Its translation is CASSLGTSGSLNEQYF.

The chain is built from TRBV12-5 and TRBJ2-5, with D tentatively TRBD2 (6 bases). Trimming cost V 1 base and J 1 base, with 16 bases left between them. The CDR3 spans 17 residues. Germline CDR1 LGHNT, CDR2 FRNRAP. The chain's CDR3 is CASGLGAGTGTQETQYF. The CDR3, as DNA: TGTGCTAGTGGTTTGGGAGCCGGGACTGGAACCCAAGAGACCCAGTACTTC.

This rearrangement joins TRBV9 to TRBJ2-1, with D possibly TRBD1 on 5 matching bases. V gave up 3 bases and J gave up 0 bases, with 13 bases separating them. Germline V lookup: CDR1 SGDLS, CDR2 YYNGEE. This CDR3 is built from 16 residues. The chain's CDR3 is CASSAGHASSYNEQFF. DNA of the CDR3: TGTGCCAGCAGCGCCGGACATGCAAGCTCCTACAATGAGCAGTTCTTC.

CDR3 coding DNA: TGTGCCAGCAGCTTTACAGGGGAGGAGACCCAGTACTTC. Translation: CASSFTGEETQYF. The gene calls are TRBV7-9 and TRBJ2-5; 7 bases are a match to TRBD1. Losses at the gene ends were 3 bases for V and 5 bases for J; bases not matched to a gene: 3. Germline V gene data show CDR1 as SEHNR and CDR2 as FQNEAQ (reference sequence). The CDR3 runs to 13 residues.

V usage is TRBV28 and J usage is TRBJ1-1, with 7 bases matching TRBD1. The CDR3 spans 11 residues. Germline V CDR1 and CDR2: MDHEN, SYDVKM. With 6 bases clipped from V and 11 bases from J, the junction kept 6 bases outside the gene matches. CDR3 amino acids: CASSRRGHAFF. DNA of the CDR3: TGTGCCAGCAGCCGGAGGGGGCATGCTTTCTTT.

This clone came up once. The CDR3: CASSQDGTSYTGELFF. In DNA form, the CDR3 reads TGCGCCAGCAGCCAAGATGGGACTAGTTATACCGGGGAGCTGTTTTTT. The V call is TRBV4-1, the J call TRBJ2-2, with 8 nucleotides matching TRBD2. The V gene end was trimmed by 0 bases and the J gene end by 5 bases; junction bases not matched to a gene: 5. The CDR3 runs to 16 residues. Looked up from germline, CDR1 is MGHRA and CDR2 is YSYEKL.